This T cell receptor (beta chain) was identified during a study of T cells in localized non-small cell lung cancer (dated by TCRdb to about 2020). Notes on the research overall: The study analyzed T cell repertoires of about 230 early-stage NSCLC patients, comparing tumors and uninvolved tumor-adjacent lungs. A mean age of around 66 years was recorded for the NSCLC patients, of whom roughly 130 were male and some 99 were female. All 250 or so NSCLC patients in the cohort were treatment-naive and had localized lung tumors that were resected. Points the paper makes about the study in general: Uninvolved tumor-adjacent lung showed the highest T cell clonality, higher than tumor, which suggests more focused antigenic responses in the uninvolved tumor-adjacent lung. Because the study design was exploratory, TCR variables were selected using unadjusted p-values without false-discovery rate correction. Because multi-region sequencing of the tumors was not done, intratumor heterogeneity could not be ruled out. Higher T cell density in blood was associated with longer overall survival, whereas higher clonality in adjacent lung was associated with shorter survival. A median of about 61 of the top 100 tumor clones turned up in the paired uninvolved adjacent lung, and under 30 of those clones also ranked among the top 100 of that same adjacent lung.

At diagnosis, peripheral blood, uninvolved tumor-adjacent lung and tumor were collected and stored as a combination of fresh-frozen and FFPE material. For TCR repertoire profiling, blood samples were analyzed in the form of peripheral blood mononuclear cells. The immunoSEQ Assay was used to sequence TCR beta CDR3 regions from DNA. The study's processing was this. To compute T cell density, TCR beta template counts were normalized to usable DNA, which was estimated by amplifying housekeeping genes. Richness was estimated using the preseqR package, with extrapolation to 400,000 templates for PBMC samples and to 120,000 templates for tissue samples. Clonality was defined as one minus Pielou's evenness. Tissue-enriched TCRs were identified through differential abundance testing performed on productive amino-acid clonotypes, with a minimum total count of 5 and an alpha of 0.1. The Jaccard Index and the Morisita Overlap Index were used to quantify repertoire overlap between compartments. GLIPH clustered TCR beta CDR3s with public tetramer-defined viral CDR3s; viral motifs required at least three viral sequences plus V-gene enrichment. TCRdb re-hosts the immuneACCESS table, in-frame sequences only. Its copies lack some clones; in the studies checked, an unresolved V gene accounts for under half of them, and the cause for the rest is not known. V and J calls and clone size are those listed in that table; D and trimming were worked out from the DNA. The sample table shows tens of thousands of clones, and around 90% are seen once. The ten largest clones take up about a fifth of the sample.

The CDR3 sequence holds 14 residues, the cysteine and phenylalanine included. Of the read, only the CDR3 DNA is kept; its 42 bases are in frame from base 1. CDR1 SGHTA and CDR2 FQGNSA were looked up in the germline V gene. Between the V and J ends, shortened by 7 bases and 5 bases respectively, the junction contains 17 bases. Points on this clone: What antigen it recognizes has not been identified. Base qualities were left out, and no much larger clone turns up one base away.

Specimen: peripheral blood, collected before any cancer treatment. This clonotype originated in a man aged 35 to 69 with stage I squamous cell lung carcinoma. The chain was built from TRBV7-2 and TRBJ1-1; a weak D assignment points to TRBD1 (5 bases agree). CDR3 sequence: CASTLRAIGTEAFF. The nucleotides are TGTGCCAGCACCCTCAGGGCAATAGGTACTGAAGCTTTCTTT. Full variable domain (CDR3 extended with the reference TRBV7-2 and TRBJ1-1 proteins): GAGVSQSPSNKVTEKGKDVELRCDPISGHTALYWYRQSLGQGLEFLIYFQGNSAPDKSGLPSDRFSAERTGGSVSTLTIQRTQQEDSAVYLCASTLRAIGTEAFFGQGTRLTVV.